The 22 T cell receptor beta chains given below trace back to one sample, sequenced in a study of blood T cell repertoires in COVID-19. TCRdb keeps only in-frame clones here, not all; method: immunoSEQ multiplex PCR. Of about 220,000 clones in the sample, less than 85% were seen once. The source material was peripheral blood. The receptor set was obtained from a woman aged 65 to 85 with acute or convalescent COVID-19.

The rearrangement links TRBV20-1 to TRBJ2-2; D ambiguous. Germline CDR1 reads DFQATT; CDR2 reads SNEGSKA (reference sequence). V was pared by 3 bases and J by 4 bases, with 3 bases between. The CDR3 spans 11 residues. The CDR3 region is CSASLTGELFF. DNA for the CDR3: TGCAGTGCTAGCCTCACCGGGGAGCTGTTTTTT.

This CDR3 is CASSQGQGFLRSEQYF. In nucleotides, the CDR3 is TGCGCCAGCAGCCAAGGACAAGGATTTTTGCGAAGCGAGCAGTACTTC. The V gene is TRBV4-3, the J gene TRBJ2-7; D is undetermined. Per the germline V gene, CDR1 is LGHNA and CDR2 is YSLEER. This CDR3 contains 16 residues. V lost 1 base and J lost 6, with 19 bases in between.

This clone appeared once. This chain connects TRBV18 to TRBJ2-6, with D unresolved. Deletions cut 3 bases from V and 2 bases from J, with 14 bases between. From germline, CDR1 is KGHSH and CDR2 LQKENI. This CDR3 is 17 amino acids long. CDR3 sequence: CASSPQAPSTGANVLTF. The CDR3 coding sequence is TGTGCCAGCTCACCCCAAGCTCCTTCGACTGGGGCCAACGTCCTGACTTTC.

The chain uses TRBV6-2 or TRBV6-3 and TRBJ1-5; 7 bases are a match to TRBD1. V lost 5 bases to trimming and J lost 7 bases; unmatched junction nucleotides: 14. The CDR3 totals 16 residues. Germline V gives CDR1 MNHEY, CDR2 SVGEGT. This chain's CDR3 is CASSDIGGADRQPQHF. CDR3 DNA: TGTGCCAGCAGTGACATAGGGGGCGCTGATAGACAGCCCCAGCATTTT.

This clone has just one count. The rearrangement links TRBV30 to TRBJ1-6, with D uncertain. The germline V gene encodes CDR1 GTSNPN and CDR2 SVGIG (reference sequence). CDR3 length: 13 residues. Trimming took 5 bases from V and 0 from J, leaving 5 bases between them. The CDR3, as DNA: TGTGCCTGGGCGAGCTCCTATAATTCACCCCTCCACTTT. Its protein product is CAWASSYNSPLHF.

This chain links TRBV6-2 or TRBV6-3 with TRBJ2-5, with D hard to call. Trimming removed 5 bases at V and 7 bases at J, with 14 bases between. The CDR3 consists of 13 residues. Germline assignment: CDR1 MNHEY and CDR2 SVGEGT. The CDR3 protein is CASSRSQSGTQYF. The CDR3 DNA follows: TGTGCCAGCAGTCGGTCCCAGTCAGGGACCCAGTACTTC.

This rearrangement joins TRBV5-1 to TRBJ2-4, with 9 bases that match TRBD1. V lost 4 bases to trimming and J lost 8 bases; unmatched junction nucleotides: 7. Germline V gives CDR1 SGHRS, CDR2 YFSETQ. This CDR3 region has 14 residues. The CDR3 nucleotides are TGCGCCAGCAGCCCGTACAGGGGGCAGGACATTCAGTACTTC. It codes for CASSPYRGQDIQYF.

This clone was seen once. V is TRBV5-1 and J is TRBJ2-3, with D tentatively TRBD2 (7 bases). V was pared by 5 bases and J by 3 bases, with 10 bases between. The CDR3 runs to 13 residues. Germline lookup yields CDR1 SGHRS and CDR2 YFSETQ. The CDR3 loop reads CASSAGATDTQYF. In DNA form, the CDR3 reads TGCGCCAGCAGTGCGGGGGCGACAGATACGCAGTATTTT.

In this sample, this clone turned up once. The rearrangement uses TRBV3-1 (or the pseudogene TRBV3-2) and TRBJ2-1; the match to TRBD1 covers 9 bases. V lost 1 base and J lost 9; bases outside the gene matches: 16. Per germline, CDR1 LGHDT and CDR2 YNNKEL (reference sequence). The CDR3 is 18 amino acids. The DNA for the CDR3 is TGTGCCAGCAGCCAAGCGAGGACAGGGGCGGGGTGGGGAAGTGAGCAGTTCTTC. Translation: CASSQARTGAGWGSEQFF.

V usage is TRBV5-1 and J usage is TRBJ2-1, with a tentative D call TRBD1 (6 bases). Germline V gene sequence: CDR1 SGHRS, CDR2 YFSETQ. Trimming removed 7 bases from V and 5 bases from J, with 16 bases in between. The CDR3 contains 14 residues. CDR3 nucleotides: TGCGCCAGCTACCCCTCTCAGGGGAACAATGAGCAGTTCTTC. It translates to CASYPSQGNNEQFF.

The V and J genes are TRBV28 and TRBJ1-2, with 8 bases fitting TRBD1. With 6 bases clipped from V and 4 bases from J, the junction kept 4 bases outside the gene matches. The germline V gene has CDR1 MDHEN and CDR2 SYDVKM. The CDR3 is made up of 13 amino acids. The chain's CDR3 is CASRSGQGYGYTF. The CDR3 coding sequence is TGTGCCAGCAGGTCCGGACAGGGCTATGGCTACACCTTC.

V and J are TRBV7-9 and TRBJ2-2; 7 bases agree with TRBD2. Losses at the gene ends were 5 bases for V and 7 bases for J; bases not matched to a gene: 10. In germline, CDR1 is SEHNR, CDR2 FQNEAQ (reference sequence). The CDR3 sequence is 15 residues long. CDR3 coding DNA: TGTGCCAGCAGCCGCAGGATAGCGGGTGACGGGGAGCTGTTTTTT. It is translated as CASSRRIAGDGELFF.

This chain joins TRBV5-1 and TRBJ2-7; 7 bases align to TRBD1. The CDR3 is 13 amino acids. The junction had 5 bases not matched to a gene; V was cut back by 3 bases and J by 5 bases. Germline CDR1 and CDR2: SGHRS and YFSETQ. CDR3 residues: CASSSTGFHEQYF. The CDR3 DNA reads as TGCGCCAGCAGCTCGACAGGGTTCCACGAGCAGTACTTC.

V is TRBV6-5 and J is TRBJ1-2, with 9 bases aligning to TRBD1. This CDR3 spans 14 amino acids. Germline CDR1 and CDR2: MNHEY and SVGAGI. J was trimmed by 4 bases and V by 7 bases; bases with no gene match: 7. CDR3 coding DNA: TGTGCCAGCACCCGGGACAGGGCCCTCTATGGCTACACCTTC. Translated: CASTRDRALYGYTF.

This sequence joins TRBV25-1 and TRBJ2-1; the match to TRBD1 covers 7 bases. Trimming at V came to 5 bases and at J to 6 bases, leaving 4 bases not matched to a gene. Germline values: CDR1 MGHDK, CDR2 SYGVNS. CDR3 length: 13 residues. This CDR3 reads CASSWTGSNEQFF. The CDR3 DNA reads TGTGCCAGCAGTTGGACAGGCTCCAATGAGCAGTTCTTC.

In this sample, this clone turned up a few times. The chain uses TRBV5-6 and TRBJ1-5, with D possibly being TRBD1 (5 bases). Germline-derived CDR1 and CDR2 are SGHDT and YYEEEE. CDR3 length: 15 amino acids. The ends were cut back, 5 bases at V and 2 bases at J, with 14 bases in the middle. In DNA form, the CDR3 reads TGTGCCAGCAGTTATCAGGGTGGAGGCAATCAGCCCCAGCATTTT. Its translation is CASSYQGGGNQPQHF.

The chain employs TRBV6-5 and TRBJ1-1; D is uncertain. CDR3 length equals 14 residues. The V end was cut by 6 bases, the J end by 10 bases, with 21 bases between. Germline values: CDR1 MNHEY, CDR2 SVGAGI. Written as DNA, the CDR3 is TGTGCCAGCAGCCGTGACCGGTGGCCAGGCCGAGCTTTCTTT. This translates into CASSRDRWPGRAFF.

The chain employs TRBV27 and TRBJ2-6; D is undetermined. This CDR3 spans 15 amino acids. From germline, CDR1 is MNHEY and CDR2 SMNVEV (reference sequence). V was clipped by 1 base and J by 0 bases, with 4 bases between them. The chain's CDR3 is CASSLYLSGANVLTF. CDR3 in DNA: TGTGCCAGCAGTTTATATCTCTCTGGGGCCAACGTCCTGACTTTC. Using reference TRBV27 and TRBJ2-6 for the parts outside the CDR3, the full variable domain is EAQVTQNPRYLITVTGKKLTVTCSQNMNHEYMSWYRQDPGLGLRQIYYSMNVEVTDKGDVPEGYKVSRKEKRNFPLILESPSPNQTSLYFCASSLYLSGANVLTFGAGSRLTVL.

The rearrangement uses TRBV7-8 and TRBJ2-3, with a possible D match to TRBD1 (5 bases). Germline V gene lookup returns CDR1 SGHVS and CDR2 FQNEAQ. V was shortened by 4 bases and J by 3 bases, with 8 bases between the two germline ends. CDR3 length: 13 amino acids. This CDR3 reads CASSSQGTDTQYF. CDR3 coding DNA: TGTGCCAGCAGCTCCCAGGGAACAGATACGCAGTATTTT.

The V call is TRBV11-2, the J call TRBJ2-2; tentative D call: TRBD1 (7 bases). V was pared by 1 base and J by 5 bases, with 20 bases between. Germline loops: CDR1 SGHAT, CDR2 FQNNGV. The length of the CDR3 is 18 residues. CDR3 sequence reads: CASSLGGGGGQRTGELFF. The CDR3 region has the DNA TGTGCCAGCAGCTTAGGGGGAGGAGGGGGCCAGAGGACCGGGGAGCTGTTTTTT.

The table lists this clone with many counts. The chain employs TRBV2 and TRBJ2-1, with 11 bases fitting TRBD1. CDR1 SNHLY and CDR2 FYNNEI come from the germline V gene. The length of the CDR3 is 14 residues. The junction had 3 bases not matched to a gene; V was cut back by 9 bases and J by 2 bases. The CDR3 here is CARGGQGAYNEQFF. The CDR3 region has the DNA TGTGCCAGAGGGGGACAGGGGGCCTACAATGAGCAGTTCTTC.

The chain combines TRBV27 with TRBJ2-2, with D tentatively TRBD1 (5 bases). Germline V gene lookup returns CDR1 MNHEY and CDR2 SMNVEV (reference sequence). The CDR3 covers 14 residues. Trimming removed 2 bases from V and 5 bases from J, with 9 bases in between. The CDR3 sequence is CASSLGQGTGELFF. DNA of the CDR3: TGTGCCAGCAGTTTAGGCCAGGGTACCGGGGAGCTGTTTTTT.